The rows below give T cell receptor beta chains drawn from one sample of a study of OX40 agonist ivuxolimab in advanced cancers. Profiling relied on immunoSEQ multiplex PCR, and the TCRdb table lists in-frame clones only, not all of them. Here the sample spans 67,000 or so clones, 86% being singletons. The sequenced sample was CD4+ or CD8+ T cells sorted from blood, obtained in a trial of the OX40 agonist ivuxolimab. Receptors were obtained from an adult with an advanced solid tumor such as melanoma, head and neck, liver or kidney cancer. CDR3s include the opening cysteine and the closing phenylalanine or tryptophan. The D gene is left open where the match is weak. Clone size is shown for a subset of rows, as once, few, many or a class of expanded clone.

d_call	v_call	clone_size	j_call	cdr3_aa	cdr3_nt
TRBD1	TRBV19	NA	TRBJ2-1	CASSSSGTGISYNEQFF	TGTGCCAGTAGTTCCTCCGGGACAGGGATCTCCTACAATGAGCAGTTCTTC
NA	TRBV19	once	TRBJ1-2	CASNPTGSYGYTF	TGTGCCAGTAACCCGACAGGCTCCTATGGCTACACCTTC
TRBD1	TRBV19	NA	TRBJ2-6	CASALGTGLLSGANVLTF	TGTGCCAGTGCTCTGGGGACAGGGCTTCTCTCTGGGGCCAACGTCCTGACTTTC
NA	TRBV11-2	NA	TRBJ1-3	CASSRQVSGNTIYF	TGTGCCAGCAGCAGACAAGTCTCTGGAAACACCATATATTTT
NA	TRBV6-5	NA	TRBJ2-7	CASSYRSLDYEQYF	TGTGCCAGCAGTTACAGGTCGCTGGACTACGAGCAGTACTTC
NA	TRBV5-4	NA	TRBJ2-7	CASSSSYEQYF	TGTGCCAGCAGCTCAAGCTACGAGCAGTACTTC
TRBD2	TRBV11-2	NA	TRBJ2-1	CASSQIGLAGYNEQFF	TGTGCCAGCAGCCAAATCGGGCTAGCGGGTTACAATGAGCAGTTCTTC
NA	TRBV29-1	few	TRBJ1-1	CSVNSGDTEAFF	TGCAGCGTTAATTCAGGGGACACTGAAGCTTTCTTT
NA	TRBV21-1	NA	TRBJ2-4	CASSLPSKLTSGRWNIQYF	TGTGCCAGCAGCCTTCCGTCAAAGCTGACTAGCGGGAGGTGGAACATTCAGTACTTC
NA	TRBV12-2	NA	TRBJ2-7	CASRLGGPVYEQYF	TGTGCAAGTCGCCTAGGGGGACCGGTTTACGAGCAGTACTTC
TRBD1	TRBV6-5	NA	TRBJ1-2	CASRTTGGVGYTF	TGTGCCAGCAGGACGACAGGGGGCGTAGGCTACACCTTC
NA	TRBV18	NA	TRBJ1-1	CASSPGLMNTEAFF	TGTGCCAGCTCACCTGGACTGATGAACACTGAAGCTTTCTTT
NA	TRBV5-6	NA	TRBJ2-5	CASSPGSGETQYF	TGTGCCAGCAGCCCCGGCTCGGGAGAGACCCAGTACTTC